Given below is one T cell receptor (beta chain) in context. No antigen is known for it. One end of the junction does not line up with germline, which may come from a read error. Primers: 60 Vbeta forward and 13 Jbeta reverse. The assay was immunoSEQ multiplex PCR, and TCRdb's table has in-frame clones only and misses some. This table has 90,000 to 100,000 clones, 82% appearing once. This CDR3 contains 14 residues. Germline V lookup: CDR1 SGHRS, CDR2 YFSETQ. The data were obtained in a study of cytomegalovirus exposure and HLA in healthy donors. Donors in the study were healthy people who gave bone marrow. Study findings and constraints: A missense DCLRE1C variant was associated with V- and J-gene trimming of TCR beta chains in a later analysis, and an independent cohort replicated the association.

The chain recombines TRBV5-1 with TRBJ2-5, with TRBD2 as a possible D gene (5 bases). Material: PBMCs. This TCR was recovered from a man between 50 and 59 years old in good health and CMV-seronegative. CDR3 nucleotides: TGCGCCAGCAGATTGGGGAGCGGACAAGAGACCCAGTACTTC. Protein sequence: CASRLGSGQETQYF.